A selection of T cell receptor beta chains follows, all from one sample in a study of cytomegalovirus exposure and HLA in healthy donors. Produced via immunoSEQ multiplex PCR; TCRdb's table is partial and in-frame only. The profile covers 100,000 to 150,000 clones, with around 94% appearing a single time and less than 1.5% taken by the ten largest. What was sequenced was PBMCs. The receptors stem from a woman in her late teens or twenties in good health and CMV-seronegative. Each CDR3 is given with its conserved first and last residue. Fields, in order: D gene, clone size, J gene, V gene, CDR3 DNA, CDR3 protein. The D gene is left open where the match is weak. Clone size, where shown, is once, few, many, or a class for clones that have expanded.

TRBD1 NA TRBJ1-3 TRBV2 TGTGCCAGCAGTGCCCGGGACAGGGCTTACACCATATATTTT CASSARDRAYTIYF
NA NA TRBJ1-5 TRBV6-5 TGTGCCAGCAGTTACGGGGGACTCGAGGGGTACGGGCATTTT CASSYGGLEGYGHF
TRBD1 NA TRBJ1-6 TRBV30 TGTGCCTGTCGTGGAGGAGCAGGGGGTGATGTGTCCTATAATTCACCCCTCCACTTT CACRGGAGGDVSYNSPLHF
TRBD1 few TRBJ1-6 TRBV16 TGTGCCAGTACAGGGGCACGGAATTCACCCCTCCACTTT CASTGARNSPLHF
TRBD2 once TRBJ2-5 TRBV28 TGTGCCAGCAGTTTACTGGGGGGGGAAGAGACCCAGTACTTC CASSLLGGEETQYF
TRBD1 once TRBJ1-2 TRBV6-5 TGTGCCAGCAGTCGTACAGGGGATGGCTACACCTTC CASSRTGDGYTF
NA NA TRBJ1-5 TRBV7-2 TGTGCCAGCAGCTTAACAGGGATGGGCAATCAGCCCCAGCATTTT CASSLTGMGNQPQHF
TRBD1 NA TRBJ2-2 TRBV7-2 TGTGCCAGCAGCTTTAGGGCCGGGACAGGGGTAACCGGGGAGCTGTTTTTT CASSFRAGTGVTGELFF
TRBD1 NA TRBJ1-1 TRBV28 TGTGCCAGCAAACAGGGGGGAACGAACACTGAAGCTTTCTTT CASKQGGTNTEAFF
TRBD1 once TRBJ2-1 TRBV6-6 TGTGCCAGCAGCCGGGACAGGGGGCGAAATGAGCAGTTCTTC CASSRDRGRNEQFF
NA once TRBJ2-2 TRBV5-4 TGTGCCAGCAGCTCGACGCGGAAGAACACCGGGGAGCTGTTTTTT CASSSTRKNTGELFF
NA NA TRBJ2-1 TRBV5-6 TGTGCCAGCAGCAGGCGGGCGGGGGCCCCTAAAGTGGAGCAGTTCTTC CASSRRAGAPKVEQFF
NA NA TRBJ1-2 TRBV6-5 TGTGCCAGCAGAGGATTGGGGGAGGGTAACTATGGCTACACCTTC CASRGLGEGNYGYTF
NA NA TRBJ1-1 TRBV6-5 TGTGCCAGCAGTTACTTCCAGGGGACCATGAACACTGAAGCTTTCTTT CASSYFQGTMNTEAFF
NA few TRBJ1-2 TRBV6-1 TGTGCCAGCAGTGAATCAGGGGACTATGGCTACACCTTC CASSESGDYGYTF
NA NA TRBJ1-1 TRBV19 TGTGCCAGTCTCAAGAGAACAGACAGATCTGAAGCTTTCTTT CASLKRTDRSEAFF
NA few TRBJ2-2 TRBV10-1 TGCGCCAGCAGTGAGTCGTTAACCGGGGAGCTGTTTTTT CASSESLTGELFF
NA NA TRBJ2-2 TRBV2 TGTGCCAGCCGAAAGGAGGGAGTCGGGGAGCTGTTTTTT CASRKEGVGELFF
NA NA TRBJ1-2 TRBV4-1 TGCGCCAGCAGCCAAGATAACCGGGGCTACACCTTC CASSQDNRGYTF
NA NA TRBJ2-7 TRBV21-1 TGTGCCAGCACCGATGACAGTAACTACGAGCAGTACTTC CASTDDSNYEQYF
TRBD2 NA TRBJ2-2 TRBV7-6 TGTGGCGGGGGGACACCGAACACCGGGGAGCTGTTTTTT CGGGTPNTGELFF
NA NA TRBJ1-5 TRBV5-1 TGCGCCAGCAGTTTTAGGACAGTTAGCAATCAGCCCCAGCATTTT CASSFRTVSNQPQHF
TRBD1 NA TRBJ1-6 TRBV30 TGTGCCTGGAGTCATTCGGACAGGGATAATTCACCCCTCCACTTT CAWSHSDRDNSPLHF
TRBD1 NA TRBJ2-7 TRBV2 TGTGCCAGCAGTGACCCGGGACAGGAGGACGAGCAGTACTTC CASSDPGQEDEQYF
NA NA TRBJ1-1 TRBV30 TGTGCCTGGAGTGCCTTAATGAACACTGAAGCTTTCTTT CAWSALMNTEAFF
NA NA TRBJ1-5 TRBV30 TGTGCCTGGACAGACCGACAGGCTAGCAATCAGCCCCAGCATTTT CAWTDRQASNQPQHF
TRBD1 NA TRBJ1-1 TRBV4-1 TGCGCCAGCAGCCATGGACAGGGGCCATACACTGAAGCTTTCTTT CASSHGQGPYTEAFF
NA NA TRBJ1-3 TRBV14 TGTGCCAGCAGCGGCCGGGAGTTAGGAAACACCATATATTTT CASSGRELGNTIYF
TRBD1 NA TRBJ1-2 TRBV29-1 TGCAGCGCCGGACAGGGTTACGGCTATGGCTACACCTTC CSAGQGYGYGYTF
NA NA TRBJ2-2 TRBV19 TGTGCCAGTAGTGAAGCTCTAGCATCGAACACCGGGGAGCTGTTTTTT CASSEALASNTGELFF
NA NA TRBJ1-6 TRBV5-1 TGCGCCACTCGGACAGCTAATTCACCCCTCCACTTT CATRTANSPLHF
TRBD1 NA TRBJ2-7 TRBV6-5 TGTGCCAGCAGTTACCTCGACAGGGTTCCCTACGAGCAGTACTTC CASSYLDRVPYEQYF
TRBD1 NA TRBJ1-3 TRBV5-1 TGCGCCAGCAGACCCAGGACAGGGGATTTCTCTGGAAACACCATATATTTT CASRPRTGDFSGNTIYF
TRBD2 NA TRBJ2-7 TRBV30 TGTGCCTGGGAAGGGACTAGCAGTGACTACGAGCAGTACTTC CAWEGTSSDYEQYF
NA NA TRBJ2-7 TRBV19 TGTGCCAGTAGGCCCCGTGGGCAGAACTACGAGCAGTACTTC CASRPRGQNYEQYF
NA NA TRBJ1-3 TRBV15 TGTGCCACCAGCAGAGATCGGGAGCTAAACACCATATATTTT CATSRDRELNTIYF
NA NA TRBJ2-2 TRBV10-1 TGCGCCAGCAGTGAGTCGATCCAGACCGGGGAGCTGTTTTTT CASSESIQTGELFF
TRBD2 NA TRBJ2-1 TRBV7-9 TGTGCCAGCAGCCCCTCTTGGACTAGCGACTACAATGAGCAGTTCTTC CASSPSWTSDYNEQFF
NA NA TRBJ1-3 TRBV27 TGTGCCAGCAGTCCAGGGCACTCTGGAAACACCATATATTTT CASSPGHSGNTIYF
TRBD1 NA TRBJ1-1 TRBV9 TGTGCCAGCAGCGCCCGTGACAGGGACGGGGCTGAAGCTTTCTTT CASSARDRDGAEAFF
NA NA TRBJ1-2 TRBV30 TGTGCCTGGAGTCCTACTATAAAGCATGGCTACACCTTC CAWSPTIKHGYTF
TRBD1 once TRBJ2-1 TRBV7-9 TGTGCCAGCAGCTACTGGACAGGGGGTAATGAGCAGTTCTTC CASSYWTGGNEQFF
NA few TRBJ2-7 TRBV4-1 TGCGCCAGCAGCCCCGAAGTGAGGTCCCTCGAGCAGTACTTC CASSPEVRSLEQYF
TRBD1 NA TRBJ1-3 TRBV27 TGTGCCAGCAAATTGACAGGGGGAAACACCATATATTTT CASKLTGGNTIYF
NA once TRBJ2-3 TRBV5-1 TGCGCCAGCGAGCTTGGCAGGGGAGGGACAGATACGCAGTATTTT CASELGRGGTDTQYF
NA NA TRBJ2-7 TRBV4-1 TGCGCCAGCAGCCAAGGGGCGGAGCAGTACTTC CASSQGAEQYF
NA NA TRBJ2-7 TRBV27 TGTGCCAGCAGTTTATCGTGGGGGGGACACCACTACGAGCAGTACTTC CASSLSWGGHHYEQYF
NA NA TRBJ2-3 TRBV21-1 TGTGCCAGCAGCAAAGTAATAGAAGTGTCTAGCGGGAGAACAGATACGCAGTATTTT CASSKVIEVSSGRTDTQYF
TRBD1 NA TRBJ2-3 TRBV27 TGTGCCAGCAGTTTGGTGGGGACAGGCACAGATACGCAGTATTTT CASSLVGTGTDTQYF
NA NA TRBJ2-5 TRBV7-3 TGTGCCAGCAGCGATACAGCGGCGGAGACCCAGTACTTC CASSDTAAETQYF
NA NA TRBJ2-7 TRBV7-6 TGTGCCAGCAGTCAGTGGGGCCCAATCACACCCTACGAGCAGTACTTC CASSQWGPITPYEQYF
NA NA TRBJ2-6 TRBV19 TGTGCCAGTAGCACGGACAGCAGCTCTGGGGCCAACGTCCTGACTTTC CASSTDSSSGANVLTF